A single sample is the source of the 25 T cell receptor beta chains below, sequenced in a study of molecular identifiers for immune sequencing clone quantification. TCRdb fed the PCR reads into MiXCR, producing one record per CDR3 protein. The sample consists of approximately 63,000 distinct CDR3 sequences, around 19% of them appearing once. Sequences were obtained from naive CD8+ T cells from blood, with Jurkat cell RNA spiked in. The subset was: FACS-sorted CD8+CD4-CCR7+CD45RA+ naive T cells. Receptors were obtained from a human donor in good health. Some libraries in this study had Jurkat cell RNA spiked in.

This clonotype came up a few times. The chain combines TRBV2 with TRBJ1-6; D is possibly TRBD1 (5 bases). The CDR3 has 17 residues. The V gene lost 8 bases and the J gene lost 0 bases, with 17 bases spanning the gap. Looked up from germline, CDR1 is SNHLY and CDR2 is FYNNEI. The CDR3 is CASFHIIDSSYNSPLHF. The CDR3 DNA is TGTGCCAGCTTCCACATAATAGACAGCTCCTATAATTCACCCCTCCACTTT.

Turning to this clonotype: It may be a read error: a sequence one base away is much more abundant. The CDR3 sequence: CAGSLNGLRETQYF. CDR3 DNA sequence: TGTGCCGGCAGCTTAAACGGGCTCCGGGAGACCCAGTACTTC. The V call is TRBV5-6, the J call TRBJ2-5, with D hard to call. Germline V gene sequence: CDR1 SGHDT, CDR2 YYEEEE. The CDR3 runs 14 residues.

As to this clonotype: Compared with germline, one end of the junction differs, possibly owing to a read error. The chain is built from TRBV27 and TRBJ1-5, with D uncertain. The CDR3 loop spans 14 amino acids. Germline lookup yields CDR1 MNHEY and CDR2 SMNVEV (reference sequence). The CDR3 sequence: CVSSPPGVGQPQHF. As DNA, the CDR3 is TGTGTCAGCAGTCCTCCAGGAGTAGGTCAGCCCCAGCATTTT.

The table lists this clonotype with a few counts. Given a much more abundant clone one base away, this may be a read error. The rearrangement joins TRBV7-2 to TRBJ2-5, with a tentative D call TRBD1 (6 bases). The CDR3 is 13 residues long. From germline, CDR1 is SGHTA and CDR2 FQGNSA. The CDR3, as DNA: TGTGCCAGCAGCTTATGGGGGCCAGAGACCCTGTACTTC. The encoded protein is CASSLWGPETLYF.

This clonotype has more than one count but fewer than ten. A much larger clone lies one base from this, so it may be a read error. The chain carries TRBV19 and TRBJ1-1; weak D call: TRBD1 (6 bases). The CDR3 covers 15 residues. Germline assignment: CDR1 LNHDA and CDR2 SQIVND (reference sequence). V was trimmed by 5 bases and J by 5 bases, leaving 18 bases between them. The CDR3 DNA sequence: TGTGCCAGTAGTGTACCCGGGGGGCTGGGGACTGAAGCTTTCTTT. Amino acid sequence: CASSVPGGLGTEAFF. The full variable domain, its missing parts supplied by reference TRBV19 and TRBJ1-1, is DGGITQSPKYLFRKEGQNVTLSCEQNLNHDAMYWYRQDPGQGLRLIYYSQIVNDFQKGDIAEGYSVSREKKESFPLTVTSAQKNPTAFYLCASSVPGGLGTEAFFGQGTRLTVV.

A note on this clonotype: Given a much more abundant clone one base away, this may be a read error. This chain joins TRBV11-2 and TRBJ2-7; D is ambiguous. The germline V gene has CDR1 SGHAT and CDR2 FQNNGV. The V gene lost 0 bases and the J gene lost 5 bases, with 11 bases spanning the gap. This CDR3 comprises 14 residues. This CDR3 reads CASSLDPITNEQYF. CDR3 sequence (DNA): TGTGCCAGCAGCTTAGACCCCATAACGAACGAGCAGTACTTC.

V and J are TRBV7-8 and TRBJ2-7; 7 bases agree with TRBD2. With 10 bases clipped from V and 4 bases from J, the junction kept 1 base outside the gene matches. This CDR3 spans 10 amino acids. The germline V gene encodes CDR1 SGHVS and CDR2 FQNEAQ. The CDR3 protein is CATGGYEQYF. The CDR3 DNA sequence: TGTGCCACCGGGGGGTACGAGCAGTACTTC.

The count of this clonotype is one. This chain uses TRBV21-1 with TRBJ2-4; TRBD1, the table's D call, was not compared with the DNA. TRBV21-1 is deemed a pseudogene. CDR3 length equals 16 residues. CDR3 in DNA: TGTGCCGGCAGCAAGGACAGGGGGCTAACCAAAGACATTCAGTACTTC. Protein sequence: CAGSKDRGLTKDIQYF.

A note on this clonotype: A read error may be the cause here, since a much bigger clone is one base away. This chain connects TRBV13 to TRBJ2-3; 10 bases align to TRBD2. CDR1 PRHDT and CDR2 FYEKMQ come from the germline V gene (reference sequence). There are 17 residues in the CDR3. This CDR3 is CAGSLNLAGVPTDTQYF. The CDR3 DNA follows: TGTGCCGGCAGCTTAAACCTAGCGGGAGTCCCCACAGATACGCAGTATTTT.

V is TRBV5-3 and J is TRBJ2-3, with 8 positions matching TRBD1. TRBV5-3 is an ORF, and what it does is uncertain. The CDR3 spans 14 residues. The junction had 10 bases not matched to a gene; V was cut back by 8 bases and J by 5 bases. The CDR3 region is CASGHGQGIDTQYF. CDR3 coding DNA: TGTGCCAGCGGACATGGACAGGGTATAGATACGCAGTATTTT.

This clonotype was seen many times. The chain joins TRBV7-9 to TRBJ2-1; the D gene is possibly TRBD1 (6 bases). From germline, CDR1 is SEHNR and CDR2 FQNEAQ (reference sequence). V lost 5 bases and J 1 base, leaving 15 bases between the germline ends. This CDR3 is built from 16 residues. CDR3 loop: CASSHLTGYSYNEQFF. CDR3 nucleotides: TGTGCCAGCAGCCACCTGACAGGTTATTCCTACAATGAGCAGTTCTTC.

This clonotype came up many times. The CDR3 spells CAISGEWGSGANVLTF. CDR3 nucleotides: TGTGCCATCAGTGGGGAGTGGGGGTCTGGGGCCAACGTCCTGACTTTC. This chain links TRBV10-3 with TRBJ2-6; D might be TRBD1 or TRBD2, each matching 5 bases. Deletions cut 4 bases from V and 1 base from J, with 11 bases between. The germline gives CDR1 ENHRY, CDR2 SYGVKD. This CDR3 has 16 residues.

In its sample, this clonotype was seen many times. This rearrangement joins TRBV27 to TRBJ2-3, with D hard to call. In germline, CDR1 is MNHEY, CDR2 SMNVEV (reference sequence). V lost 2 bases to trimming and J lost 4 bases, with 4 bases between them. CDR3 size: 12 residues. The CDR3 DNA is TGTGCCAGCAGTTTAATAGCAGATACGCAGTATTTT. This sequence encodes CASSLIADTQYF.

With respect to this clonotype: This sequence may be a read error, since a much larger clone differs from it by one base. This rearrangement joins TRBV9 to TRBJ2-7, with D possibly TRBD2 on 6 matching bases. Trimming removed 4 bases at V and 3 bases at J, with 14 bases between. The CDR3 loop spans 14 amino acids. Per germline, CDR1 SGDLS and CDR2 YYNGEE. CDR3 DNA: TGTGCCAGCAGCCCGTCGGGGAGGAACTACGAGCAGTACTTC. Translation: CASSPSGRNYEQYF.

This clonotype was seen repeatedly, ten times or more. The chain links TRBV9 to TRBJ1-1; tentatively, D is TRBD1 (6 bases). Germline CDR1 reads SGDLS; CDR2 reads YYNGEE. The CDR3 runs to 14 residues. Trimming took off 4 bases at V and 4 bases at J, with 14 bases between the two ends. CDR3 in DNA: TGTGCCAGCAGCATAAGTACAGGGAGCACTGAAGCTTTCTTT. Residues: CASSISTGSTEAFF. Drawing the rest from reference TRBV9 and TRBJ1-1, the complete variable domain is DSGVTQTPKHLITATGQRVTLRCSPRSGDLSVYWYQQSLDQGLQFLIQYYNGEERAKGNILERFSAQQFPDLHSELNLSSLELGDSALYFCASSISTGSTEAFFGQGTRLTVV.

Ten or more counts support this clonotype. The CDR3 here is CASSARGGLSLYEQYF. CDR3 DNA: TGTGCCAGCAGCGCCCGCGGGGGGCTCTCTTTATACGAGCAGTACTTC. The V and J genes are TRBV7-9 and TRBJ2-7; 8 bases map to TRBD2. Germline V lookup: CDR1 SEHNR, CDR2 FQNEAQ (reference sequence). Trimming removed 5 bases from V and 4 bases from J; junction bases left unmatched: 13. The CDR3 runs 16 residues.

The rearrangement links TRBV18 to TRBJ2-7, with TRBD2 matching 12 bases. The V gene's germline CDR1 is KGHSH and CDR2 LQKENI. V lost 2 bases and J lost 5; bases outside the gene matches: 1. The CDR3 is made up of 14 amino acids. The CDR3 bases are TGTGCCAGCTCACCAAGGACTAGCGGGGACGAGCAGTACTTC. Amino acid sequence: CASSPRTSGDEQYF. The variable domain in full, completed from reference TRBV18 and TRBJ2-7, reads NAGVMQNPRHLVRRRGQEARLRCSPMKGHSHVYWYRQLPEEGLKFMVYLQKENIIDESGMPKERFSAEFPKEGPSILRIQQVVRGDSAAYFCASSPRTSGDEQYFGPGTRLTVT.

As for this clonotype: Lacking the conserved final phenylalanine or tryptophan, this CDR3 likely reflects a read error. V and J are TRBV12-3 or TRBV12-4 and TRBJ1-1; 7 nucleotides line up with TRBD1. CDR3 length equals 12 residues. After removal of 5 bases from V and 8 bases from J, the junction contained 5 bases not matched to a gene. CDR3 in DNA: TGTGCCAGCAGTCCCTCGGGACAGGAAGCTTTCTCT. The encoded protein is CASSPSGQEAFS.

This clonotype was detected a few times. The chain couples TRBV28 to TRBJ1-1; D remains ambiguous. CDR3 length: 11 amino acids. Germline V CDR1 and CDR2: MDHEN, SYDVKM. Trimming shortened V by 10 bases and J by 6 bases, and 12 bases separated the two germline ends. CDR3 bases: TGTGCCATACGCGACCCCTCTGAAGCTTTCTTT. Translated, it gives CAIRDPSEAFF.

The DNA of the CDR3 is TGTGCCAGCAGTCCAGGGAGCTATGGCTACACCTTC. Encoded protein: CASSPGSYGYTF. This sequence joins TRBV28 and TRBJ1-2, with a possible D match to TRBD1 (5 bases). This CDR3 has 12 residues. CDR1 is MDHEN, CDR2 SYDVKM, per germline. V dropped 5 bases and J dropped 4 bases, with 8 bases sitting between them.

This clonotype was counted a few times. A much larger clone differs by one base, so this may be a read error. The chain uses TRBV7-8 and TRBJ1-2; TRBD1 might be the D (6 bases). The CDR3 runs 17 residues. The germline V and J ends were trimmed by 1 base and 3 bases, with 18 bases remaining between them. Per the germline V gene, CDR1 is SGHVS and CDR2 is FQNEAQ. The CDR3 loop is CASSLGPRQDFDYGYTF. In nucleotides, the CDR3 is TGTGCCAGCAGCTTAGGCCCGAGACAGGATTTTGACTATGGCTACACCTTC.

About this clonotype: Since a much larger clone is just one base distant, this may be a read error. CDR3 region: CASSLTGSTDAQYF. The CDR3 DNA follows: TGTGCCAGCAGTTTAACAGGATCCACAGATGCGCAGTATTTT. The chain uses TRBV12-3 or TRBV12-4 and TRBJ2-3, with a weak D call TRBD1 (5 bases). This CDR3 region has 14 residues.

Many counts were recorded for this clonotype. The rearrangement links TRBV29-1 to TRBJ2-7; D unclear. The germline V gene encodes CDR1 SQVTM and CDR2 ANQGSEA. This CDR3 has 12 amino acids. Trimming stripped 0 bases from V and 7 bases from J, with 10 bases between. The CDR3 region is CSVEDLTWEQYF. In DNA, the CDR3 is TGCAGCGTTGAAGATCTCACCTGGGAGCAGTACTTC.

This clonotype has ten or more counts. This sequence joins TRBV13 and TRBJ2-3; tentatively, D is TRBD1 (5 bases). Trimming took 5 bases from V and 0 from J, leaving 15 bases between them. CDR3 length: 16 residues. Germline CDR1 is PRHDT and CDR2 is FYEKMQ (reference sequence). The CDR3: CASSNRQMSSTDTQYF. The CDR3, as DNA: TGTGCCAGCAGCAACCGACAGATGTCGAGCACAGATACGCAGTATTTT.

This clonotype was seen only a few times. The V call is TRBV6-2 or TRBV6-3, the J call TRBJ2-1; 8 nucleotides line up with TRBD1. The CDR3 covers 16 residues. Germline values: CDR1 MNHEY, CDR2 SVGEGT. J gave up 6 bases and V 4 bases, and 11 bases lay outside the gene matches. CDR3 sequence: CASSCPPGQESNEQFF. The CDR3 nucleotides are TGTGCCAGCAGTTGTCCACCGGGACAGGAATCCAATGAGCAGTTCTTC.